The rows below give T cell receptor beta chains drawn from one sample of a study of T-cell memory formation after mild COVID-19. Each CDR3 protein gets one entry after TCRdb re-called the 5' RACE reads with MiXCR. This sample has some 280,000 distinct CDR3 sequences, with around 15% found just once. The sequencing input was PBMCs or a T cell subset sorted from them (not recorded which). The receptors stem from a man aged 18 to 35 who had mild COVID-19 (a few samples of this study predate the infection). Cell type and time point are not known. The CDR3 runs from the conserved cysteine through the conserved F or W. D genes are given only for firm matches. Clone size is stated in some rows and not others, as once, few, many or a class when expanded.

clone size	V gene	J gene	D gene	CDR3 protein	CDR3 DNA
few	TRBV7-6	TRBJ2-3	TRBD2	CASSLAPPGRGELLTDTQYF	TGTGCCAGCAGCTTAGCCCCACCCGGGCGGGGGGAGCTCCTCACAGATACGCAGTATTTT
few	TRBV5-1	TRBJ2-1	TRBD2	CASSLWLAGGNEQFF	TGCGCCAGCAGCTTGTGGCTAGCGGGGGGGAATGAGCAGTTCTTC
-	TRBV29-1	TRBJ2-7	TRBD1	CSVRDRASQYF	TGCAGCGTTCGGGACAGGGCTTCGCAGTACTTC
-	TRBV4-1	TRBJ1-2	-	CASSQGRGAYYGYTF	TGCGCCAGCAGCCAAGGACGGGGGGCCTACTATGGCTACACCTTC
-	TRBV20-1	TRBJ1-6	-	CSVKNTPRGLHF	TGCAGTGTTAAGAACACACCCAGGGGACTCCACTTT
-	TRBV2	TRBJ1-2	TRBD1	CASMRQGYGYTF	TGTGCCAGCATGAGACAGGGTTATGGCTACACCTTC
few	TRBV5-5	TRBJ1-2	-	CASSHLQGIYGYTF	TGTGCCAGCAGTCATTTGCAGGGGATCTATGGCTACACCTTC
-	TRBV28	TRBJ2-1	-	CASSFPPLVNEQFF	TGTGCCAGCAGTTTCCCCCCACTAGTCAACGAGCAGTTCTTC
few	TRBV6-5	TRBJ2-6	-	CASSPGGGLSGANVLTF	TGTGCCAGCAGTCCGGGTGGGGGGCTCTCTGGGGCCAACGTCCTGACTTTC
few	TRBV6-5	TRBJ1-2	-	CASSYGQGISYGYTF	TGTGCCAGCAGTTACGGCCAGGGAATCTCCTATGGCTACACCTTC
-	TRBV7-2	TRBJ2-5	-	CASSLAWGSQETQYF	TGTGCCAGCAGCTTAGCCTGGGGTTCACAAGAGACCCAGTACTTC
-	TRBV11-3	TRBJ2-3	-	CASSYGGSRPDTQYF	TGTGCCAGCAGCTATGGGGGCTCCCGGCCAGATACGCAGTATTTT
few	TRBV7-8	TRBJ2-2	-	CASSRRLETNTGELFF	TGTGCCAGCAGCCGTCGACTAGAGACGAACACCGGGGAGCTGTTTTTT
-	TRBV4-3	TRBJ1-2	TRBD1	CASRNRQGYGYTF	TGCGCCAGCAGGAATCGACAGGGCTATGGCTACACCTTC
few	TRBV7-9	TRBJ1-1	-	CASSRGQEAFF	TGTGCCAGCAGCCGAGGGCAGGAAGCTTTCTTT
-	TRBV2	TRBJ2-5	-	CASRSPDAQEETQYF	TGTGCCAGCCGGAGCCCGGATGCCCAGGAAGAGACCCAGTACTTC
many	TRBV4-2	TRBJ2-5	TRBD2	CASSQDPTSGKETQYF	TGTGCCAGCAGCCAAGATCCCACTAGCGGGAAAGAGACCCAGTACTTC
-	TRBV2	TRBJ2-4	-	CASREGIQYF	TGTGCCAGCCGCGAAGGCATTCAGTACTTC
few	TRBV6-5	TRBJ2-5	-	CASSTGFETQYF	TGTGCCAGCAGCACAGGGTTCGAGACCCAGTACTTC
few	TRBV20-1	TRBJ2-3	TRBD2	CSAPWGGGADTQYF	TGCAGTGCTCCCTGGGGCGGGGGGGCAGATACGCAGTATTTT
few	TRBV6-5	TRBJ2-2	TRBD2	CASSYPSGGAAGELFF	TGTGCCAGCAGTTACCCGAGCGGGGGGGCCGCCGGGGAGCTGTTTTTT
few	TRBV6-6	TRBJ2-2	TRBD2	CASSSRGGGELFF	TGTGCCAGCAGTTCACGGGGGGGCGGGGAGCTGTTTTTT
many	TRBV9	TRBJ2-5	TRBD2	CASSVGRGEYQETQYF	TGTGCCAGCAGCGTAGGACGGGGGGAGTACCAAGAGACCCAGTACTTC
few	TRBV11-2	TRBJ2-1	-	CASNTPLGGGPFNEQFF	TGTGCCAGCAACACCCCCCTTGGGGGGGGCCCTTTTAATGAGCAGTTCTTC
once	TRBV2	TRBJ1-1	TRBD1	CAGRDRGPNTEAFF	TGTGCCGGAAGAGACAGGGGCCCGAACACTGAAGCTTTCTTT
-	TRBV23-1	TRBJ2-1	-	CASRGAHSHHEQFF	TGCGCCAGCAGGGGGGCCCATTCGCATCATGAGCAGTTCTTC
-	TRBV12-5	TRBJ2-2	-	CASAPDRDSRIFTGELFF	TGTGCTAGTGCCCCTGACCGGGACTCACGGATATTCACCGGGGAGCTGTTTTTT
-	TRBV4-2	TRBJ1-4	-	CASSQVGTGGEKLFF	TGTGCCAGCAGCCAAGTCGGGACCGGCGGTGAAAAACTGTTTTTT
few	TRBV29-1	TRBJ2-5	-	CSVEDFGVGETQYF	TGCAGCGTTGAAGATTTCGGGGTAGGGGAGACCCAGTACTTC
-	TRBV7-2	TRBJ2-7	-	CASSLVGANEQYF	TGTGCCAGCAGCTTAGTTGGGGCTAACGAGCAGTACTTC
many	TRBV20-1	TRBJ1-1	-	CSARGGSTEAFF	TGCAGTGCTAGAGGGGGGAGCACTGAAGCTTTCTTT
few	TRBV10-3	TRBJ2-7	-	CAISESPGGTYEQYF	TGTGCCATCAGTGAGTCCCCAGGGGGGACCTACGAGCAGTACTTC
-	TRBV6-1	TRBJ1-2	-	CASSAGGYDLDYGYTF	TGTGCCAGCAGTGCGGGAGGGTACGACCTCGACTATGGCTACACCTTC
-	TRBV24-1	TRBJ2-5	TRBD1	CATSDLQGAWETQYF	TGTGCCACCAGTGATTTACAGGGGGCCTGGGAGACCCAGTACTTC
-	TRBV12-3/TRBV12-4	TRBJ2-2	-	CASSPTPTGELFF	TGTGCCAGCAGCCCAACCCCGACCGGGGAGCTGTTTTTT
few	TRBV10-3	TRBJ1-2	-	CAISESRDSSLYGYTF	TGTGCCATCAGTGAGTCGAGAGACAGTTCTCTCTATGGCTACACCTTC
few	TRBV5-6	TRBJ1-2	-	CASSLVWQGEGYTF	TGTGCCAGCAGCTTGGTTTGGCAGGGTGAAGGCTACACCTTC
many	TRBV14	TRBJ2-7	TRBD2	CASSLAGGYEQYF	TGTGCCAGCAGTCTAGCGGGGGGGTACGAGCAGTACTTC
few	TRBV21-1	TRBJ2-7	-	CASSKKGGLVALYF	TGTGCCAGCAGCAAGAAGGGGGGACTAGTCGCGTTGTACTTC
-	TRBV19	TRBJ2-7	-	CASSMGPGISYEQYF	TGTGCCAGTAGTATGGGGCCAGGGATTTCCTACGAGCAGTACTTC
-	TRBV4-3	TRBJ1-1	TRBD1	CASSQTGGYTEAFF	TGCGCCAGCAGCCAAACAGGGGGTTATACTGAAGCTTTCTTT
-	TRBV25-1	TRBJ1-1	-	CASKEVNEAFF	TGTGCCAGCAAGGAGGTGAACGAAGCTTTCTTT
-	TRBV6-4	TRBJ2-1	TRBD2	CASSDAGTSGGAVYNEQFF	TGTGCCAGCAGTGACGCCGGGACTAGCGGGGGGGCGGTCTACAATGAGCAGTTCTTC
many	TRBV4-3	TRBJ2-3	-	CASSQDGSGDTQYF	TGCGCCAGCAGCCAAGATGGATCAGGCGATACGCAGTATTTT
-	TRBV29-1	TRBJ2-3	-	CSVDSRGTDTQYF	TGCAGCGTTGACAGTCGGGGCACAGATACGCAGTATTTT
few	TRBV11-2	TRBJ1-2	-	CASSRDPNYGYTF	TGTGCCAGCAGCCGGGACCCTAACTATGGCTACACCTTC
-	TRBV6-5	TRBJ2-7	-	CASSYSDGIEQYF	TGTGCCAGCAGTTACTCGGACGGGATCGAGCAGTACTTC
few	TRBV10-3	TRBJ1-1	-	CAISESGSAEAFF	TGTGCCATCAGTGAGTCGGGCTCGGCTGAAGCTTTCTTT
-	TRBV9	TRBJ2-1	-	CASSVSALDEQFF	TGTGCCAGCAGCGTTTCTGCGTTGGATGAGCAGTTCTTC
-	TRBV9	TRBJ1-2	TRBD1	CASSASASLGTGDDYGYTF	TGTGCCAGCAGCGCCTCGGCCTCCCTCGGGACAGGGGACGACTATGGCTACACCTTC
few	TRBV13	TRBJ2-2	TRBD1	CASSTQTRTGRTGELFF	TGTGCCAGCAGCACCCAAACGCGGACAGGACGGACCGGGGAGCTGTTTTTT
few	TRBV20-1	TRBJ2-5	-	CSARPGSKLRETQYF	TGCAGTGCTAGACCGGGGAGTAAACTAAGAGAGACCCAGTACTTC